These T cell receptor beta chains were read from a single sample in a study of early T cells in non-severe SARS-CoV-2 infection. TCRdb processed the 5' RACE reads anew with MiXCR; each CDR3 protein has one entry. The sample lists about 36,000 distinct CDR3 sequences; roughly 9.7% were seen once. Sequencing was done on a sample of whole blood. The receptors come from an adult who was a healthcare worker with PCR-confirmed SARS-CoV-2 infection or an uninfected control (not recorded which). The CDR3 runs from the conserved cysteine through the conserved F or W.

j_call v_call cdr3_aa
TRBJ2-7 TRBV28 CASRRTGLDEQYF
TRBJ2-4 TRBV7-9 CASRRDRGPKNIQYF
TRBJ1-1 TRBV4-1 CASSWTDKNTEAFF
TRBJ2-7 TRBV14 CASSQGFIPYEQYF
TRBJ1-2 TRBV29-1 CSVVHLPNYGYTF
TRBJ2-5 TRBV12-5 CASGLGDRTSQETQYF
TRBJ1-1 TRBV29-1 CSVGYSLNTEAFF
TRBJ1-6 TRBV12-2 CASRLELQNSPLHF
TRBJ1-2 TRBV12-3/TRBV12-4 CASNSDRVNGYTF
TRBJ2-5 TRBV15 CATSRDQGARQETQYF
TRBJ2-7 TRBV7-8 CASSLGVQGYEQYF
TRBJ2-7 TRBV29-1 CSVAVGLYEQYF
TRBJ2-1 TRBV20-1 CSAETSGVWGGEQFF
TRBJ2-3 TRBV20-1 CSVRPRDWDTQYF
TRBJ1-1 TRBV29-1 CSVKDRAGTEAFF
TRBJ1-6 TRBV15 CATSRVRDSPLHF